This T cell receptor beta chain was documented in a study of T cells in women clearing cervical HPV infection. Repertoires were generated with immunoSEQ multiplex PCR, while TCRdb's copy carries only in-frame clones and drops some. This sample contains approximately 31,000 clones. Study-wide points: TRBV6-7 relative abundance averaged 0.11% in cases and 0.15% to 0.2% in controls. A classifier using richness and V gene abundances reached an AUC of nearly 0.85.

Germline assignment: CDR1 DFQATT and CDR2 SNEGSKA (reference sequence). Deletions cut 1 base from V and 6 bases from J, with 16 bases between. The length of the CDR3 is 14 residues. Worth noting for this clone: Antigen unknown. Read sequence stops 3 residues before the CDR3 end, and the germline J gene provides the missing end.

The sequencing sample was made of blood buffy coat. The V gene is TRBV20-1, the J gene TRBJ2-7; D is uncertain. The sequence was collected from a woman between 18 and 69 years old with a cervical HPV16 infection that either progressed to CIN3+ or cleared (not recorded which). The sequenced CDR3 bases are TGCAGTGCTAGAGGGGCCTCCAATAAGGGCGAG. Encoded protein: CSARGASNKGE. The complete CDR3 sequence is CSARGASNKGEQYF.